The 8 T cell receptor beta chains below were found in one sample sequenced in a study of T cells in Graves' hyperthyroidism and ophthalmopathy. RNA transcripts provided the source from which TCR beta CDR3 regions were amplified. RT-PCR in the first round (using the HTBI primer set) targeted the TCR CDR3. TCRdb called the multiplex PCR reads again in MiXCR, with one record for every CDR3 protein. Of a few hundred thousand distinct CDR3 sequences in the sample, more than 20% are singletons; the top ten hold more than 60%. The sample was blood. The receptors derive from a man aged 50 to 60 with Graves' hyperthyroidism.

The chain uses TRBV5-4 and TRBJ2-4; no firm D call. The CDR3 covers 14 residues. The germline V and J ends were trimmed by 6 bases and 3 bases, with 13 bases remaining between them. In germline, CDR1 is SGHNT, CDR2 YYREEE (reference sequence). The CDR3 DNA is TGTGCCAGCACATCATTCCCGGACAAAAACATTCAGTACTTC. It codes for CASTSFPDKNIQYF.

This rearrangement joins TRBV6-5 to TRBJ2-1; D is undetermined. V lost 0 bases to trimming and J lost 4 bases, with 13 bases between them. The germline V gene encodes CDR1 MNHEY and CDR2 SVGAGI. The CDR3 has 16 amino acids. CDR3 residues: CASSYSRTENYNEQFF. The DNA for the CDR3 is TGTGCCAGCAGTTACTCAAGGACGGAGAATTACAATGAGCAGTTCTTC.

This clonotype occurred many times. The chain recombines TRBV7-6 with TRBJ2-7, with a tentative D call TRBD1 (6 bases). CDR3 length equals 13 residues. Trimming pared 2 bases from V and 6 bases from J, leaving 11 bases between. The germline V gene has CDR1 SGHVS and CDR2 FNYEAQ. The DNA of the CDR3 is TGTGCCAGCAGCTTAACAGGGAACACCGAGCAGTACTTC. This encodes CASSLTGNTEQYF.

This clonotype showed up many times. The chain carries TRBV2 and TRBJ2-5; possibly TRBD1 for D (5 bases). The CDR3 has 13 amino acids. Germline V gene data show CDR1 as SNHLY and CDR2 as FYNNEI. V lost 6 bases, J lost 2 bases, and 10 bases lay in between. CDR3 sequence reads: CASRRQIQETQYF. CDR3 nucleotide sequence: TGTGCCAGCAGGAGACAGATTCAAGAGACCCAGTACTTC.

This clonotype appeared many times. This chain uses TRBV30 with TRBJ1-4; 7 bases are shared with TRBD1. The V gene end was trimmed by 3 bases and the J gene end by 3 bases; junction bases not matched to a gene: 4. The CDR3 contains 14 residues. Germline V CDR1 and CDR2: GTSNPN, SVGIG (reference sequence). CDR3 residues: CAWRTGTANEKLFF. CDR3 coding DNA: TGTGCCTGGAGGACAGGGACAGCTAATGAAAAACTGTTTTTT.

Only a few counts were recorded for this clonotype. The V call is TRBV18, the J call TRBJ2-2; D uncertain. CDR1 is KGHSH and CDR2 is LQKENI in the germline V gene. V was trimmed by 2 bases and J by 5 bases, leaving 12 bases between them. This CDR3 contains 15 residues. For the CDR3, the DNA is TGTGCCAGCTCACCAAGCCGACCACCTACCGGGGAGCTGTTTTTT. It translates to CASSPSRPPTGELFF.

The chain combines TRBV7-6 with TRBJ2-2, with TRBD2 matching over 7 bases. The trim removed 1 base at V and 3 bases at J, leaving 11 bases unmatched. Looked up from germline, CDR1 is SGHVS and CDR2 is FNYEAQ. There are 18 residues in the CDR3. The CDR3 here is CASSLGPSSGKHTGELFF. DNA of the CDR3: TGTGCCAGCAGCTTAGGCCCCTCAAGCGGGAAACACACCGGGGAGCTGTTTTTT.

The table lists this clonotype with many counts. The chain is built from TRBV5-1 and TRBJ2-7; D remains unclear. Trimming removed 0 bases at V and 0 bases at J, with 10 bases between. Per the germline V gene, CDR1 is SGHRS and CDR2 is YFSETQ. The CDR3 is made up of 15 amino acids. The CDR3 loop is CASSLDPAFSYEQYF. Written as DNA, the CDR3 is TGCGCCAGCAGCTTGGATCCAGCCTTCTCCTACGAGCAGTACTTC.